This T cell receptor beta chain was sequenced during a study of blood T cell repertoires in COVID-19. Germline V lookup: CDR1 MDHEN, CDR2 SYDVKM. V lost 7 bases and J 0 bases, leaving 19 bases between the germline ends. The CDR3 contains 17 residues. Sequenced by immunoSEQ multiplex PCR; TCRdb stores in-frame clones only, minus some. The table has a few hundred thousand clones, roughly nine tenths seen once. This sequence joins TRBV28 and TRBJ1-5; D is perhaps TRBD1 (6 bases). Sequenced material: peripheral blood. The source of this sequence is a woman aged 40 to 50 who had recovered from COVID-19. The CDR3: CASTIGQGRYSNQPQHF. DNA of the CDR3: TGTGCCAGCACCATCGGGCAGGGGCGGTATAGCAATCAGCCCCAGCATTTT.